This TCR beta chain was documented in a study of cytomegalovirus exposure and HLA in healthy donors. Study results and caveats: In vitro experiments confirmed that three CMV-associated chains were specific for CMV antigens.

As to this clone: The antigen is undetermined.

Germline V gene lookup returns CDR1 SGHNT and CDR2 YYREEE (reference sequence). V lost 5 bases to trimming and J lost 5 bases, with 14 bases between them. The CDR3 extends over 13 amino acids. The PCR contained 60 Vbeta and 13 Jbeta primers. Assay used: immunoSEQ multiplex PCR; TCRdb lists only in-frame clones, some missing. The sample yields roughly 160,000 clones, about 72% seen once. This TCR derives from a man in his fifties in good health and CMV-seropositive. The sequencing sample was made of PBMCs. This sequence joins TRBV5-4 and TRBJ2-7; D possibly corresponds to TRBD2 (6 bases). CDR3 sequence (DNA): TGTGCCAGCAGTTTTGCTGGAGGGAACGAGCAGTACTTC. It specifies CASSFAGGNEQYF. The full variable domain, completed using reference TRBV5-4 and TRBJ2-7, is ETGVTQSPTHLIKTRGQQVTLRCSSQSGHNTVSWYQQALGQGPQFIFQYYREEENGRGNFPPRFSGLQFPNYSSELNVNALELDDSALYLCASSFAGGNEQYFGPGTRLTVT.